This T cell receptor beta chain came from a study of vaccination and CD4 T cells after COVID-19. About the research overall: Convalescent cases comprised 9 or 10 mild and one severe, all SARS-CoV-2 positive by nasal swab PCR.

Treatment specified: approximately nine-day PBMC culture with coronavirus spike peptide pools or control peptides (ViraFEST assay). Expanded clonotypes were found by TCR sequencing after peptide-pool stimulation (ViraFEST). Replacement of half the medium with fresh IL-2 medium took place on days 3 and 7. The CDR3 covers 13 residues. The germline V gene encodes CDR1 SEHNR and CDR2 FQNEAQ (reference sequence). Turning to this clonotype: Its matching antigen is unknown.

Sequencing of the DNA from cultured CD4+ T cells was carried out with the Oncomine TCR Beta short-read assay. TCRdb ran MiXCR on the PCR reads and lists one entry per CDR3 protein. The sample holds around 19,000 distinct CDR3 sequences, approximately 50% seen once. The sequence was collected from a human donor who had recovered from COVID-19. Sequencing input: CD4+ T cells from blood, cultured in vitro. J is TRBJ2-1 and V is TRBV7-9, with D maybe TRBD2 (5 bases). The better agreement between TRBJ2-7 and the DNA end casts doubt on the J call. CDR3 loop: CASSGERTYEQYF. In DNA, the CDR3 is TGTGCCAGCAGCGGGGAGAGAACTTACGAGCAGTACTTC.